At least ten counts were recorded for the clone carrying this T cell receptor (beta chain). Its antigen is undetermined. Amplified TCR beta CDR3 regions were obtained using RNA transcripts as template. Amplification began with first-round RT-PCR using HTBI primers, then second-round multiplex PCR was performed. TCRdb called the multiplex PCR reads again in MiXCR, with one record for every CDR3 protein. The sample lists a few hundred thousand distinct CDR3 sequences, 17% seen once, with 9% to 15% in the top ten. This CDR3 spans 17 amino acids. V was pared by 4 bases and J by 11 bases, with 24 bases between. CDR1 and CDR2 from the germline V gene are MNHEY and SVGAGI. This record belongs to a study of Graves' ophthalmopathy and Graves' hyperthyroidism. Whole-study results and caveats: A classifier, a 13-signature model, separated ophthalmopathy from stable hyperthyroidism with 87.88% sensitivity and approximately 80% specificity. Most clonotypes expanded in thyroid above 0.001 frequency were present in blood too.

The TCR originated in an adult man with Graves' ophthalmopathy. Source material: peripheral blood. The gene calls are TRBV6-5 and TRBJ1-6, with D possibly being TRBD1 (6 bases). The CDR3 coding sequence is TGTGCCAGCAGTTCCAACCGCCCACAGGGCTTCGGGACACCCCTCCACTTT. Translating it yields CASSSNRPQGFGTPLHF.